This TCR beta chain was identified in a study of human versus mouse CDR3 diversity and MHC coevolution. Turning to this clone: Its antigen is still unknown.

Notes on the study in general: About 6 MHC II alleles selected the human T cells.

Clones were sequenced by immunoSEQ multiplex PCR, and TCRdb holds only the in-frame ones, with some missing. In the table there are some 60,000 clones, roughly 93% of which are singletons. Trimming left V 0 bases short and J 0 bases short, with 12 bases between. The CDR3 length is 16 residues. Germline assignment: CDR1 MNHEY and CDR2 SVGAGI. Material for sequencing was naive CD4+ T cells from blood. As to subset: CD45RO-negative CD62L-positive naive CD4 T cells. V gene TRBV6-5 combines with J gene TRBJ2-7; D perhaps matches TRBD1 (6 bases). The TCR was taken from a person aged 55 to 75 in good health. CDR3 region: CASSYSIIGGSYEQYF. CDR3 DNA sequence: TGTGCCAGCAGTTACTCGATAATAGGGGGCTCCTACGAGCAGTACTTC.